These 5 T cell receptor beta chains were sequenced from one sample in a study of shared clonotypes between healthy human individuals. Only in-frame clones appear in the TCRdb table, and some are missing; sequencing was by immunoSEQ multiplex PCR. Among 2 million to 2.5 million clones listed, 90% to 97% were seen once. The sequencing input was naive CD4+ T cells sorted from blood. Subset given: CD45RA+ positively selected. The source is a man aged 18-30 years in good health.

Only one count was recorded for this clone. The chain links TRBV6-5 to TRBJ1-6; 8 nucleotides align to TRBD1. V was pared by 5 bases and J by 9 bases, with 6 bases of the junction left unmatched. Looked up from germline, CDR1 is MNHEY and CDR2 is SVGAGI. The CDR3 is made up of 14 amino acids. CDR3 sequence: CASSNGQGGSPLHF. In DNA, the CDR3 is TGTGCCAGCAGTAACGGACAGGGTGGTTCACCCCTCCACTTT.

The V and J genes are TRBV18 and TRBJ2-5; D may be TRBD1 or TRBD2 (7 bases each). The V end lost 8 bases, the J end lost 5 bases, and 18 bases lay between the germline ends. Germline V CDR1 and CDR2: KGHSH, LQKENI. The CDR3 runs 14 residues. The CDR3 DNA reads as TGTGCCAGCAGCGGGACAGCGACTTTCGAGACCCAGTACTTC. Residues: CASSGTATFETQYF.

The V call is TRBV5-6, the J call TRBJ2-3, with D tentatively TRBD1 (6 bases). Germline V gene lookup returns CDR1 SGHDT and CDR2 YYEEEE. The CDR3 totals 16 residues. The V end was cut by 3 bases, the J end by 2 bases, with 16 bases between. CDR3 sequence: CASSYGIGQSTDTQYF. CDR3 in DNA: TGTGCCAGCAGCTATGGAATCGGACAGTCCACAGATACGCAGTATTTT. The complete variable domain, with remaining parts taken from reference TRBV5-6 and TRBJ2-3, reads DAGVTQSPTHLIKTRGQQVTLRCSPKSGHDTVSWYQQALGQGPQFIFQYYEEEERQRGNFPDRFSGHQFPNYSSELNVNALLLGDSALYLCASSYGIGQSTDTQYFGPGTRLTVL.

The chain combines TRBV6-5 with TRBJ1-3; D might be TRBD1 (6 bases). Germline CDR1 MNHEY, CDR2 SVGAGI. The CDR3 is made up of 15 amino acids. With 2 bases removed from V and 3 bases from J, the gap between germline ends came to 11 bases. The CDR3 is CASSYPGEDGNTIYF. Written as DNA, the CDR3 is TGTGCCAGCAGTTACCCAGGGGAAGATGGAAACACCATATATTTT.

The rearrangement joins TRBV6-1 to TRBJ1-6; D unresolved. V was cut by 6 bases and J by 9 bases, with 12 bases left in between. Germline V gene data show CDR1 as MNHNS and CDR2 as SASEGT. This CDR3 comprises 13 residues. In nucleotides, the CDR3 is TGTGCCAGCAGGTTCCGGGAATTTTCACCCCTCCACTTT. Translation: CASRFREFSPLHF.